The entry that follows covers one T cell receptor (beta chain) sequence. The antigen is unknown. The CDR3 has 16 residues. Trimming removed 2 bases from V and 4 bases from J; junction bases left unmatched: 6. Germline V CDR1 and CDR2: MGHDK, SYGVNS. This sample is drawn from a study of cytomegalovirus exposure and HLA in healthy donors. General study results and limits: Productive rates of about 90% or about 30% were seen for most TCR beta V segments in an earlier analysis. Later, an analysis found that common viral pathogens appeared to be linked with several of the most significant clusters.

Researchers ran the PCR with 60 Vbeta and 13 Jbeta primers. Method: immunoSEQ multiplex PCR; TCRdb's copy keeps in-frame clones and lacks some. This sample has 75,000 to 90,000 clones, with around 73% found just once. This sequence originates from a man in his fifties in good health and CMV-seronegative. V gene TRBV25-1 combines with J gene TRBJ2-5; TRBD2 agrees at 11 bases. Sequencing was done on a sample of PBMCs. The CDR3 loop reads CASSERPSGGRETQYF. Written as DNA, the CDR3 is TGTGCCAGCAGTGAACGCCCTAGCGGGGGGAGAGAGACCCAGTACTTC. The entire variable domain, with the rest obtained from reference TRBV25-1 and TRBJ2-5, is as follows: EADIYQTPRYLVIGTGKKITLECSQTMGHDKMYWYQQDPGMELHLIHYSYGVNSTEKGDLSSESTVSRIRTEHFPLTLESARPSHTSQYLCASSERPSGGRETQYFGPGTRLLVL.